A selection of T cell receptor beta chains follows, all from one sample in a study of blood T cell repertoires in COVID-19. The method was immunoSEQ multiplex PCR; TCRdb's version includes in-frame clones alone and lacks a portion of them. The sample has around 300,000 clones, approximately 90% seen once; the top ten hold 3%. The sample comprised PBMCs or T cells enriched from blood (not recorded which). The source of these receptors is a woman aged 45-65 years who had recovered from COVID-19. The CDR3 runs from the conserved cysteine through the conserved F or W. Fields, in order: J gene, V gene, D gene, clone size, CDR3 DNA, CDR3 protein. A D gene is named only where the DNA matches it firmly. The size of a clone is reported for some rows only, either as once, few or many, or as a class for expanded clones.

J: TRBJ2-5; V: TRBV2; D: NA; size: NA; DNA: TGTGCCAGTGGACTTGGGCAAGAGACCCAGTACTTC; CDR3: CASGLGQETQYF
J: TRBJ2-1; V: TRBV27; D: NA; size: once; DNA: TGTGCCAGCAGTAGGTGGGAGGAAGGGAATGAGCAGTTCTTC; CDR3: CASSRWEEGNEQFF
J: TRBJ2-7; V: TRBV7-9; D: NA; size: NA; DNA: TGTGCCAGCAGCTTAGACTTGACGCGACTTCCCTACGAGCAGTACTTC; CDR3: CASSLDLTRLPYEQYF
J: TRBJ1-5; V: TRBV2; D: TRBD1; size: NA; DNA: TGTGCCAGCAGTATGGGACAGGCCGTTAGCAATCAGCCCCAGCATTTT; CDR3: CASSMGQAVSNQPQHF
J: TRBJ2-1; V: TRBV4-1; D: TRBD1; size: NA; DNA: TGCGCCAGCAGCCTAGGACCGGGACAGGTCGTCAATGAGCAGTTCTTC; CDR3: CASSLGPGQVVNEQFF
J: TRBJ2-7; V: TRBV29-1; D: TRBD1; size: NA; DNA: TGCAGCGTAATATGGGGGGGACAGGGTACCGAGCAGTACTTC; CDR3: CSVIWGGQGTEQYF
J: TRBJ2-5; V: TRBV7-7; D: NA; size: NA; DNA: TGTGCTAGCAGCCCCCTCGTCGGCCAAGAGACCCAGTACTTC; CDR3: CASSPLVGQETQYF
J: TRBJ2-7; V: TRBV7-9; D: TRBD1; size: NA; DNA: TGTGCCAGCAGCTTACAGGGGGCAGGTCTCTACGAGCAGTACTTC; CDR3: CASSLQGAGLYEQYF
J: TRBJ2-7; V: TRBV6-2/TRBV6-3; D: NA; size: NA; DNA: TGTGCCAGCAGCCCGCGGAAAGGGAGCTCCTACGAGCAGTACTTC; CDR3: CASSPRKGSSYEQYF
J: TRBJ2-5; V: TRBV7-2; D: NA; size: NA; DNA: TGTGCCAGCAGCTTAAACCTCCCGGGAGTACAAGAGACCCAGTACTTC; CDR3: CASSLNLPGVQETQYF
J: TRBJ1-6; V: TRBV2; D: TRBD1; size: NA; DNA: TGTGCCAGCAGTGACCACAGGGGCAGTGTACCCCTCCACTTT; CDR3: CASSDHRGSVPLHF
J: TRBJ2-7; V: TRBV10-1; D: TRBD1; size: NA; DNA: TGCGCCAGCAGTGGGACAGGGGGGGCCTACGAGCAGTACTTC; CDR3: CASSGTGGAYEQYF
J: TRBJ2-1; V: TRBV7-9; D: TRBD1; size: NA; DNA: TGTGCCAGCTTCGGGACAGGTCCAGCCGCGCCCTACAATGAGCAGTTCTTC; CDR3: CASFGTGPAAPYNEQFF
J: TRBJ2-1; V: TRBV7-2; D: NA; size: NA; DNA: TGTGCCAGCAGCTTAGGTTTGGGCTCTTACAATGAGCAGTTCTTC; CDR3: CASSLGLGSYNEQFF
J: TRBJ2-2; V: TRBV6-2/TRBV6-3; D: TRBD1; size: NA; DNA: TGTGCCAGCAGTTACCCGGGACAGGGTAACCCCGGGGAGCTGTTTTTT; CDR3: CASSYPGQGNPGELFF
J: TRBJ1-1; V: TRBV28; D: NA; size: NA; DNA: TGTGCCAGCAGTTTACTCTTTACTGAAGCTTTCTTT; CDR3: CASSLLFTEAFF
J: TRBJ1-5; V: TRBV15; D: NA; size: NA; DNA: TGTGCCACCAGCAGAGGGGGCACCCAGCAGCCCCAGCATTTT; CDR3: CATSRGGTQQPQHF
J: TRBJ2-7; V: TRBV2; D: TRBD1; size: NA; DNA: TGTGCCAGCAGTTCGACAGGGGGTGGCGGATACGAGCAGTACTTC; CDR3: CASSSTGGGGYEQYF
J: TRBJ1-3; V: TRBV7-2; D: TRBD1; size: NA; DNA: TGTGCCAGCAGCCTTAGGACAGGGGCTGGAAACACCATATATTTT; CDR3: CASSLRTGAGNTIYF
J: TRBJ2-1; V: TRBV11-3; D: TRBD1; size: NA; DNA: TGTGCCAGCAGCCGGGACAGGGTGAAGAATGAGCAGTTCTTC; CDR3: CASSRDRVKNEQFF
J: TRBJ2-7; V: TRBV5-1; D: TRBD2; size: once; DNA: TGCGCCAGCAGCTTCACGGAGACTAGCGGGAGACTACGGTACTTC; CDR3: CASSFTETSGRLRYF
J: TRBJ1-4; V: TRBV5-5; D: NA; size: NA; DNA: TGTGCCAGCAGCTTTAGCACGACTGCAACTAATGAAAAACTGTTTTTT; CDR3: CASSFSTTATNEKLFF
J: TRBJ1-4; V: TRBV30; D: TRBD1; size: NA; DNA: TGTGCCTGGAGCGCGAGACAGGGGACTAATGAAAAACTGTTTTTT; CDR3: CAWSARQGTNEKLFF
J: TRBJ1-5; V: TRBV28; D: NA; size: NA; DNA: TGTGCCAGCAGTTCCCCAAGGGGTGGCAATCAGCCCCAGCATTTT; CDR3: CASSSPRGGNQPQHF
J: TRBJ2-7; V: TRBV29-1; D: NA; size: NA; DNA: TGCAGCGTTGCCGACATCCCCTACGAGCAGTACTTC; CDR3: CSVADIPYEQYF
J: TRBJ2-7; V: TRBV6-5; D: NA; size: few; DNA: TGTGCCAGCCAGGGTTTTACGAACGAGCAGTACTTC; CDR3: CASQGFTNEQYF
J: TRBJ1-3; V: TRBV28; D: NA; size: NA; DNA: TGTGCCAGCAGCCCCAGGGGCTCTGGAAACACCATATATTTT; CDR3: CASSPRGSGNTIYF
J: TRBJ1-5; V: TRBV10-3; D: TRBD1; size: few; DNA: TGTGCCATCGGAGGGACAGGGGGCAATCAGCCCCAGCATTTT; CDR3: CAIGGTGGNQPQHF
J: TRBJ2-2; V: TRBV7-3; D: NA; size: NA; DNA: TGTGCCAGCAGCACTAGACCGGGACACCTCACCGGGGAGCTGTTTTTT; CDR3: CASSTRPGHLTGELFF
J: TRBJ2-3; V: TRBV5-4; D: TRBD2; size: NA; DNA: TGTGCCAGCAGCTTTCCGGGACTAGCGGGAGAAGGTACAGATACGCAGTATTTT; CDR3: CASSFPGLAGEGTDTQYF
J: TRBJ1-4; V: TRBV9; D: TRBD1; size: NA; DNA: TGTGCCAGCAGCCGGGCGGGGACAGCAACTAATGAAAAACTGTTTTTT; CDR3: CASSRAGTATNEKLFF